A single sample gave rise to the 32 T cell receptor beta chains below, sequenced in a study of beta chain features in type 1 diabetes. All of the isolated RNA was reverse transcribed, so expressed TCRB transcripts were sequenced. Method: immunoSEQ multiplex PCR; TCRdb's copy keeps in-frame clones and lacks some. This table has hundreds of thousands of clones, approximately 15% appearing once. Sample: naive CD4+ T cells from blood. All receptors derive from a young man in good health.

J is TRBJ2-7 and V is TRBV6-1; D tentatively reads TRBD1 or TRBD2 (5 bases each). The CDR3 loop spans 13 amino acids. With 4 bases removed from V and 2 bases from J, the gap between germline ends came to 9 bases. The germline V gene encodes CDR1 MNHNS and CDR2 SASEGT. The CDR3 spells CASSVRGPYEQYV. The CDR3 region has the DNA TGTGCCAGCAGTGTAAGGGGACCCTACGAGCAGTACGTC.

V usage is TRBV7-8 and J usage is TRBJ1-1; D possibly corresponds to TRBD1 (5 bases). The V gene lost 5 bases and the J gene lost 4 bases, with 11 bases spanning the gap. The CDR3 totals 13 residues. Per germline, CDR1 SGHVS and CDR2 FQNEAQ. This CDR3 is CASSHGGGTEAFF. CDR3 nucleotide sequence: TGTGCCAGCAGCCACGGGGGTGGCACTGAAGCTTTCTTT.

This clone was observed a handful of times. This chain uses TRBV5-4 with TRBJ2-1; 7 bases agree with TRBD1. The CDR3 runs to 12 residues. The trim removed 4 bases at V and 6 bases at J, leaving 1 base unmatched. Germline values: CDR1 SGHNT, CDR2 YYREEE (reference sequence). The CDR3 bases are TGTGCCAGCAGCCGACAGGGCAATGAGCAGTTCTTC. Translated, it gives CASSRQGNEQFF.

The genes are TRBV10-3 and TRBJ1-5; no clear D. The CDR3 spans 13 residues. The germline V and J ends were trimmed by 0 bases and 2 bases, with 2 bases remaining between them. Germline V gives CDR1 ENHRY, CDR2 SYGVKD. The CDR3 DNA is TGTGCCATCAGTGAGTCTCGCAATCAGCCCCAGCATTTT. This sequence encodes CAISESRNQPQHF.

The rearrangement links TRBV4-1 to TRBJ2-5; no reliable D call. The CDR3 is 14 residues long. V was shortened by 1 base and J by 5 bases, with 11 bases between the two germline ends. Germline CDR1 is MGHRA and CDR2 is YSYEKL. This CDR3 reads CASSQATALETQYF. The CDR3 DNA follows: TGCGCCAGCAGCCAAGCTACTGCTCTGGAGACCCAGTACTTC.

This clone was detected only a few times. The chain combines TRBV4-3 with TRBJ2-7; 10 positions match TRBD1. The CDR3 is made up of 16 amino acids. Germline V gene sequence: CDR1 LGHNA, CDR2 YSLEER. V was clipped by 0 bases and J by 4 bases; unmatched bases: 6. CDR3 protein: CASSQDRTGGTYEQYF. The CDR3, as DNA: TGCGCCAGCAGCCAAGATAGGACAGGGGGAACTTACGAGCAGTACTTC.

The chain couples TRBV7-2 to TRBJ1-5; 9 bases align to TRBD1. The CDR3 runs 15 residues. CDR1 SGHTA and CDR2 FQGNSA come from the germline V gene. The V segment lost 5 bases and the J segment 3 bases; nucleotides outside the gene matches: 5. The CDR3 spells CASSPGQGFNQPQHF. The DNA of the CDR3 is TGTGCCAGCAGCCCGGGACAGGGCTTCAATCAGCCCCAGCATTTT.

The chain carries TRBV18 and TRBJ2-7, with TRBD2 matching 7 bases. The trim removed 4 bases at V and 3 bases at J, leaving 9 bases unmatched. This CDR3 has 15 residues. The germline CDR1 and CDR2 sequences are KGHSH and LQKENI. The CDR3 region is CASSLGWAGVYEQYV. The CDR3 DNA reads as TGTGCCAGCTCACTGGGCTGGGCGGGAGTCTACGAGCAGTACGTC.

This chain joins TRBV6-1 and TRBJ2-1; no firm D call. The CDR3 is made up of 11 amino acids. Trimming shortened V by 4 bases and J by 5 bases, and 3 bases separated the two germline ends. Germline assignment: CDR1 MNHNS and CDR2 SASEGT. The CDR3 loop reads CASSGNNEQFF. The CDR3 DNA reads TGTGCCAGCAGTGGGAACAATGAGCAGTTCTTC.

Only one count was recorded for this clone. The chain links TRBV5-4 to TRBJ1-1; D remains unclear. With 1 base removed from V and 1 base from J, the gap between germline ends came to 11 bases. The CDR3 is 15 amino acids. Germline lookup yields CDR1 SGHNT and CDR2 YYREEE (reference sequence). In DNA form, the CDR3 reads TGTGCCAGCAGCTTGTTAGAGTTACAGAACACTGAAGCTTTCTTT. It specifies CASSLLELQNTEAFF.

This chain uses TRBV11-3 with TRBJ2-1; no clear D. V was shortened by 1 base and J by 2 bases, with 6 bases between the two germline ends. CDR3 length equals 14 residues. CDR1 is SGHNT and CDR2 is YENEEA in the germline V gene. The CDR3, as DNA: TGTGCCAGCAGCTTAGGCAGTACCTACAATGAGCAGTTCTTC. Translated: CASSLGSTYNEQFF. Variable domain in full (rest from reference TRBV11-3 and TRBJ2-1): EAGVVQSPRYKIIEKKQPVAFWCNPISGHNTLYWYLQNLGQGPELLIRYENEEAVDDSQLPKDRFSAERLKGVDSTLKIQPAELGDSAVYLCASSLGSTYNEQFFGPGTRLTVL.

The chain combines TRBV9 with TRBJ2-1; a weak D match, TRBD2 (6 bases). V lost 4 bases and J 10 bases, leaving 18 bases between the germline ends. This CDR3 has 14 residues. Germline V gene sequence: CDR1 SGDLS, CDR2 YYNGEE. CDR3 bases: TGTGCCAGCAGCTCTTCCGGGACTCGAAGGGAGCAGTTCTTC. It codes for CASSSSGTRREQFF. Variable domain in full (rest from reference TRBV9 and TRBJ2-1): DSGVTQTPKHLITATGQRVTLRCSPRSGDLSVYWYQQSLDQGLQFLIQYYNGEERAKGNILERFSAQQFPDLHSELNLSSLELGDSALYFCASSSSGTRREQFFGPGTRLTVL.

The rearrangement links TRBV6-5 to TRBJ2-1; 7 bases map to TRBD1. This CDR3 comprises 12 residues. J was trimmed by 9 bases and V by 5 bases; bases with no gene match: 4. CDR1 is MNHEY, CDR2 SVGAGI, per germline. CDR3 protein: CASSLPGGEQFF. CDR3 bases: TGTGCCAGCAGTCTCCCAGGGGGTGAGCAGTTCTTC.

This clone occurred a few times. The chain employs TRBV25-1 and TRBJ2-5; D may be TRBD1 (6 bases). V lost 4 bases and J lost 5, with 17 bases in between. The CDR3 consists of 15 residues. CDR1 and CDR2 (germline): MGHDK, SYGVNS. The chain's CDR3 is CASSVNPGVGETQYF. DNA of the CDR3: TGTGCCAGCAGTGTAAACCCAGGGGTAGGGGAGACCCAGTACTTC.

The sample holds a few counts of this clone. Other DNA sequences from this sample encode an identical CDR3 as well. V and J are TRBV4-3 and TRBJ1-1; D remains ambiguous. The V gene lost 0 bases and the J gene lost 5 bases, with 7 bases spanning the gap. Germline V gives CDR1 LGHNA, CDR2 YSLEER. The CDR3 loop spans 13 amino acids. The CDR3 bases are TGCGCCAGCAGCCAAGATTTGGGAACTGAAGCTTTCTTT. Amino acid sequence: CASSQDLGTEAFF.

The table lists this clone with a few counts. This chain joins TRBV7-2 and TRBJ2-7; D is unclear. This CDR3 contains 13 residues. CDR1 and CDR2 (germline): SGHTA, FQGNSA. Trimming left V 2 bases short and J 3 bases short, with 8 bases between. The CDR3 is CASSLTANYEQYV. As DNA, the CDR3 is TGTGCCAGCAGCTTAACGGCCAACTACGAGCAGTACGTC.

The sample holds a few counts of this clone. This sequence joins TRBV7-8 and TRBJ1-1; 7 bases map to TRBD1. This CDR3 spans 16 amino acids. V gave up 1 base and J gave up 3 bases; unmatched junction bases: 8. CDR1 is SGHVS, CDR2 FQNEAQ, per germline. The CDR3 sequence: CASSLDSGTEYTEAFF. CDR3 sequence (DNA): TGTGCCAGCAGCTTAGACTCCGGGACAGAGTACACTGAAGCTTTCTTT.

This chain uses TRBV2 with TRBJ2-2, with 8 bases that match TRBD1. Germline V gene sequence: CDR1 SNHLY, CDR2 FYNNEI. Trimming cost V 7 bases and J 5 bases; bases outside gene matches: 6. The CDR3 has 14 amino acids. In DNA, the CDR3 is TGTGCCAGCAACGCTGACAGGGGTACCGGGGAGCTGTTTTTT. Encoded protein: CASNADRGTGELFF.

Only a few counts were recorded for this clone. J is TRBJ2-5 and V is TRBV5-1, with 9 bases fitting TRBD1. Germline V gene sequence: CDR1 SGHRS, CDR2 YFSETQ. The CDR3 covers 14 residues. J lost 4 bases, V lost 4 bases, and 5 bases had no gene match. The CDR3 spells CASSTGQGRETQYF. The DNA for the CDR3 is TGCGCCAGCAGCACCGGACAGGGGAGAGAGACCCAGTACTTC. The complete variable domain, with remaining parts taken from reference TRBV5-1 and TRBJ2-5, reads KAGVTQTPRYLIKTRGQQVTLSCSPISGHRSVSWYQQTPGQGLQFLFEYFSETQRNKGNFPGRFSGRQFSNSRSEMNVSTLELGDSALYLCASSTGQGRETQYFGPGTRLLVL.

This clone has just a few counts. The identical CDR3 is also encoded by other nucleotide sequences in the sample. The chain has TRBV7-2 and TRBJ2-3; no reliable D call. There are 12 residues in the CDR3. Trimming removed 1 base from V and 6 bases from J, with 5 bases in between. Looked up from germline, CDR1 is SGHTA and CDR2 is FQGNSA. The CDR3 region has the DNA TGTGCCAGCAGCTTAGTCGCGGATACGCAGTATTTT. This encodes CASSLVADTQYF. Drawing the rest from reference TRBV7-2 and TRBJ2-3, the complete variable domain is GAGVSQSPSNKVTEKGKDVELRCDPISGHTALYWYRQSLGQGLEFLIYFQGNSAPDKSGLPSDRFSAERTGGSVSTLTIQRTQQEDSAVYLCASSLVADTQYFGPGTRLTVL.

This clone was picked up a small number of times. The chain employs TRBV29-1 and TRBJ1-1, with TRBD1 as a possible D gene (5 bases). The CDR3 contains 13 residues. CDR1 SQVTM and CDR2 ANQGSEA come from the germline V gene. V gave up 4 bases and J gave up 3 bases, with 12 bases separating them. CDR3 loop: CSVVGSRDTEAFF. The CDR3 DNA follows: TGCAGCGTTGTTGGCAGCAGGGACACTGAAGCTTTCTTT.

This clone was observed a few times. The chain uses TRBV14 and TRBJ1-2, with D uncertain. CDR3 length: 13 residues. Deletions cut 3 bases from V and 5 bases from J, with 10 bases between. Germline V lookup: CDR1 SGHDN, CDR2 FVKESK. CDR3 residues: CASSHVGVYGYTF. CDR3 in DNA: TGTGCCAGCAGCCATGTCGGCGTTTATGGCTACACCTTC.

This chain joins TRBV5-4 and TRBJ2-5; 11 bases align to TRBD2. Germline CDR1 SGHNT, CDR2 YYREEE (reference sequence). CDR3 length: 14 amino acids. V lost 6 bases and J lost 2; bases outside the gene matches: 3. The CDR3 region has the DNA TGTGCCAGCAAACTAGCGGGGGAACAAGAGACCCAGTACTTC. It is translated as CASKLAGEQETQYF.

This clone appeared a few times. The chain employs TRBV10-3 and TRBJ2-3; no clear D. The CDR3 loop spans 16 amino acids. V gave up 4 bases and J gave up 0 bases, with 14 bases separating them. CDR1 is ENHRY and CDR2 is SYGVKD in the germline V gene. CDR3 nucleotide sequence: TGTGCCATCAGTGCTCGGGCAGAGACTAGCACAGATACGCAGTATTTT. Amino acid sequence: CAISARAETSTDTQYF.

This clone has just a few counts. The V gene is TRBV30, the J gene TRBJ2-5; weak D call: TRBD1 (6 bases). The germline V and J ends were trimmed by 4 bases and 2 bases, with 8 bases remaining between them. Per germline, CDR1 GTSNPN and CDR2 SVGIG (reference sequence). The CDR3 sequence is 12 residues long. CDR3 residues: CAWNQGQETQYF. In DNA form, the CDR3 reads TGTGCCTGGAACCAGGGGCAAGAGACCCAGTACTTC.

This chain links TRBV19 with TRBJ2-3; TRBD2 aligns across 15 bases. The junction had 8 bases not matched to a gene; V was cut back by 6 bases and J by 4 bases. The CDR3 has 17 residues. Germline CDR1 is LNHDA and CDR2 is SQIVND (reference sequence). The CDR3, as DNA: TGTGCCAGTAGGCCCGCCTGGACTAGCGGGGGGGCAGATACGCAGTATTTT. As protein: CASRPAWTSGGADTQYF.

The chain recombines TRBV9 with TRBJ2-5; the D is unclear. The CDR3 runs to 13 residues. V was trimmed by 0 bases and J by 2 bases, leaving 5 bases between them. In germline, CDR1 is SGDLS, CDR2 YYNGEE. CDR3 residues: CASSVAPQETQYF. The DNA for the CDR3 is TGTGCCAGCAGCGTAGCTCCGCAAGAGACCCAGTACTTC.

This clone was observed a few times. This rearrangement joins TRBV15 to TRBJ2-1; D is tentatively TRBD1 or TRBD2 (6 bases each). Germline V lookup: CDR1 LNHNV, CDR2 YYDKDF (reference sequence). The germline V and J ends were trimmed by 8 bases and 9 bases, with 20 bases remaining between them. This CDR3 contains 14 residues. In DNA, the CDR3 is TGTGCCACCTCGCTCGGGGGCCCGGCCGGTGAGCAGTTCTTC. This codes for CATSLGGPAGEQFF. Combining the CDR3 with reference TRBV15 and TRBJ2-1 gives the whole variable domain DAMVIQNPRYQVTQFGKPVTLSCSQTLNHNVMYWYQQKSSQAPKLLFHYYDKDFNNEADTPDNFQSRRPNTSFCFLDIRSPGLGDTAMYLCATSLGGPAGEQFFGPGTRLTVL.

The chain carries TRBV5-8 and TRBJ1-2, with D perhaps matching TRBD1 (6 bases). V was pared by 4 bases and J by 2 bases, with 21 bases between. CDR3 length: 17 amino acids. The germline V gene has CDR1 SGHTS and CDR2 YDEGEE. CDR3 nucleotide sequence: TGTGCCAGCAGCAAACAGACCCTACAGGGTGGGAACTATGGCTACACCTTC. Translating gives CASSKQTLQGGNYGYTF.

This sequence joins TRBV5-1 and TRBJ2-3; D is perhaps TRBD1 (5 bases). Trimming stripped 0 bases from V and 1 base from J, with 9 bases between. This CDR3 has 15 amino acids. Germline V gives CDR1 SGHRS, CDR2 YFSETQ. The CDR3 protein is CASSLEGRRTDTQYF. For the CDR3, the DNA is TGCGCCAGCAGCTTGGAGGGGCGGCGCACAGATACGCAGTATTTT.

This clone came up a few times. This chain joins TRBV7-2 and TRBJ2-6; TRBD1 is a possible D gene (6 bases). Germline CDR1 reads SGHTA; CDR2 reads FQGNSA. The length of the CDR3 is 15 residues. V was cut by 7 bases and J by 1 base, with 11 bases left in between. The CDR3 spells CASTFRGSGANVLTF. CDR3 DNA sequence: TGTGCCAGCACCTTCAGGGGATCTGGGGCCAACGTCCTGACTTTC.

This chain joins TRBV23-1 and TRBJ2-5; possibly TRBD2 for D (6 bases). TRBV23-1 counts as an open reading frame of uncertain function. Trimming took 11 bases from V and 0 from J, leaving 16 bases between them. The CDR3 runs 14 residues. The CDR3 loop is CAGRCGGYQETQYF. Written as DNA, the CDR3 is TGCGCCGGTCGATGTGGGGGGTACCAAGAGACCCAGTACTTC.